Included here is one T cell receptor (beta chain) sequence, with context. The target antigen is unknown. TCRdb fed the reads into MiXCR, producing one record per CDR3 protein. The repertoire consists of some 350,000 distinct CDR3 sequences, with just under 35% occurring once and the leading ten covering 13%. The sample is drawn from a study of T cell repertoires in cytomegalovirus infection. For the study at large: CMV infection together with matching HLA type was indicated by public TCR beta signatures. Points from the study as a whole: The study found HLA-C-restricted CMV-specific TCR beta clonotypes dominating the ex vivo response.

The CDR3 runs 16 residues. V was pared by 3 bases and J by 2 bases, with 13 bases between. The TCR was taken from a human donor in good health (CMV status not recorded). Some clones in this sample may be carry-over from other donors' samples. The sample in question was cultured PBMCs, obtained from culture after CMV antigen stimulation. This rearrangement joins TRBV12-3 or TRBV12-4 to TRBJ2-2; maybe TRBD2 (7 bases). The CDR3 DNA follows: TGTGCCAGCAGTTTGGGGGGGCAGATTAACACCGGGGAGCTGTTTTTT. Encoded protein: CASSLGGQINTGELFF.